Listed here are 23 T cell receptor beta chains from one sample, sequenced in a study of regulatory T cells in long-lasting Graves disease. Arm-PCR of CDR3 regions and iRepertoire HTBI primers were the basis on which TCR beta libraries were built. TCRdb re-derived calls from the multiplex PCR reads in MiXCR, one entry per CDR3 protein. The sample records approximately 460,000 distinct CDR3 sequences, approximately 16% being singletons. Time point noted: newly diagnosed GD, antithyroid drugs for less than 3 months. RNA extracted from PBMCs served as the sequencing template. These sequences were also reported in another study, on T cells in Graves' hyperthyroidism and ophthalmopathy.

The sample was peripheral blood mononuclear cells (PBMCs), taken at new diagnosis, from a patient treated with antithyroid drugs. These receptors all come from a woman aged 30 to 39 with Graves disease.

V is TRBV27 and J is TRBJ1-2, with TRBD1 matching over 10 bases. CDR1 MNHEY and CDR2 SMNVEV come from the germline V gene (reference sequence). Trimming at V came to 3 bases and at J to 7 bases, leaving 11 bases not matched to a gene. The CDR3 is 16 residues long. This CDR3 is CASSFHGGQGKGGYTF. DNA of the CDR3: TGTGCCAGCAGTTTTCATGGGGGACAGGGGAAGGGTGGCTACACCTTC.

This clonotype was counted at least ten times. This chain connects TRBV7-9 to TRBJ1-1; no clear D. The CDR3 loop spans 13 amino acids. V lost 8 bases to trimming and J lost 0 bases, with 10 bases between them. Germline-derived CDR1 and CDR2 are SEHNR and FQNEAQ (reference sequence). CDR3 in DNA: TGTGCCAGCTTCGGACGCCTGAACACTGAAGCTTTCTTT. Amino acid sequence: CASFGRLNTEAFF. Full variable domain (rest looked up from reference TRBV7-9 and TRBJ1-1): DTGVSQNPRHKITKRGQNVTFRCDPISEHNRLYWYRQTLGQGPEFLTYFQNEAQLEKSRLLSDRFSAERPKGSFSTLEIQRTEQGDSAMYLCASFGRLNTEAFFGQGTRLTVV.

The chain recombines TRBV14 with TRBJ2-3; tentative D call: TRBD2 (6 bases). Germline V gene lookup returns CDR1 SGHDN and CDR2 FVKESK. CDR3 length equals 14 residues. V dropped 3 bases and J dropped 2 bases, with 9 bases sitting between them. DNA of the CDR3: TGTGCCAGCAGCCAGCAGGGACTCACAGATACGCAGTATTTT. Encoded protein: CASSQQGLTDTQYF.

This clonotype was counted a single time. A much larger clonotype is one base distant, so this may be a read error. The rearrangement links TRBV5-1 to TRBJ1-1; 11 bases line up with TRBD1. This CDR3 has 13 amino acids. Germline V lookup: CDR1 SGHRS, CDR2 YFSETQ. CDR3 in DNA: TGCGTCAGCAAAGGACAGGGGGCTACTGAAGCTTTCTTT. It yields the protein CVSKGQGATEAFF.

This clonotype has a count of ten or more. V is TRBV20-1 and J is TRBJ2-5, with D possibly TRBD1 on 5 matching bases. The CDR3 runs 14 residues. Trimming pared 0 bases from V and 2 bases from J, leaving 10 bases between. Germline CDR1 reads DFQATT; CDR2 reads SNEGSKA (reference sequence). As DNA, the CDR3 is TGCAGTGCTAGAGAGGACATTATGCAAGAGACCCAGTACTTC. It codes for CSAREDIMQETQYF.

This clonotype was observed at least ten times. The chain recombines TRBV20-1 with TRBJ2-7; D might be TRBD2 (6 bases). This CDR3 spans 15 amino acids. The ends were cut back, 3 bases at V and 0 bases at J, with 15 bases in the middle. Germline V CDR1 and CDR2: DFQATT, SNEGSKA (reference sequence). As DNA, the CDR3 is TGCAGTGCTAGGGCTAGACTAGGGTCCTCCTACGAGCAGTACTTC. This sequence encodes CSARARLGSSYEQYF.

For this clonotype: A much bigger clone sits one base away, suggesting this may be a read error. The rearrangement links TRBV3-1 to TRBJ2-7; 9 bases are shared with TRBD1. Trimming removed 5 bases from V and 6 bases from J; junction bases left unmatched: 11. Germline CDR1 is LGHDT and CDR2 is YNNKEL (reference sequence). The CDR3 is 15 residues long. The CDR3 region has the DNA TGTGCCAGCAGCGACCCCGGGACAGGGAACGGCGAGCAGTACTTC. This gives the protein CASSDPGTGNGEQYF.

The sample holds many counts of this clonotype. The rearrangement uses TRBV28 and TRBJ2-1; 7 bases match TRBD2. Germline-derived CDR1 and CDR2 are MDHEN and SYDVKM. The V gene end was trimmed by 2 bases and the J gene end by 12 bases; junction bases not matched to a gene: 7. This CDR3 has 13 amino acids. The CDR3 sequence is CASSLLGGPGQFF. The CDR3 DNA reads TGTGCCAGCAGTTTACTGGGAGGGCCGGGGCAGTTCTTC.

This clonotype was counted many times. The genes are TRBV10-3 and TRBJ2-7; D possibly corresponds to TRBD2 (6 bases). V lost 0 bases and J lost 1, with 16 bases in between. The CDR3 has 17 residues. Germline V gene lookup returns CDR1 ENHRY and CDR2 SYGVKD. CDR3 sequence reads: CAISESGGGTPSYEQYF. The CDR3 region has the DNA TGTGCCATCAGTGAGTCGGGCGGCGGGACCCCTTCCTACGAGCAGTACTTC.

This clonotype was seen ten or more times. The CDR3 DNA follows: TGTGCCAGCAGCTTATTCCCGGGACAGCCGAGCTCCTACGAGCAGTACTTC. Its protein is CASSLFPGQPSSYEQYF. The rearrangement uses TRBV7-6 and TRBJ2-7; TRBD1 matches at 7 bases. The CDR3 is 17 amino acids. The V gene end was trimmed by 2 bases and the J gene end by 0 bases; junction bases not matched to a gene: 10. CDR1 SGHVS and CDR2 FNYEAQ come from the germline V gene.

In regard to this clonotype: With a far larger clone one base away, a read error is the likely cause. The rearrangement links TRBV6-1 to TRBJ2-7; the D gene is possibly TRBD1 (5 bases). The V and J ends lost 5 bases and 0 bases respectively, with 11 bases between them. This CDR3 has 14 residues. Germline CDR1 and CDR2: MNHNS and SASEGT. In DNA, the CDR3 is TGTGCCAGCAGTAAACAGGAGATCTCCTACGAGCAGTACTTC. Amino acid sequence: CASSKQEISYEQYF.

This clonotype was observed many times. The chain is built from TRBV6-2 or TRBV6-3 and TRBJ2-2; 9 bases fit TRBD1. Germline loops: CDR1 MNHEY, CDR2 SVGEGT. V trimming: 4 bases; J trimming: 7 bases; junction bases outside the gene matches: 4. The CDR3 runs 14 residues. As DNA, the CDR3 is TGTGCCAGCAGTTGGGACAGGGAAGACGGGGAGCTGTTTTTT. Its translation is CASSWDREDGELFF.

The chain joins TRBV11-3 to TRBJ2-7; TRBD1 aligns across 10 bases. The ends lost 4 bases at V and 5 bases at J; junction bases unmatched: 8. Germline lookup yields CDR1 SGHNT and CDR2 YENEEA. The CDR3 contains 15 residues. The CDR3 sequence: CASSSLTGGFDEQYF. DNA of the CDR3: TGTGCCAGCAGCTCCCTGACAGGGGGCTTCGACGAGCAGTACTTC. Using reference TRBV11-3 and TRBJ2-7 for the parts outside the CDR3, the full variable domain is EAGVVQSPRYKIIEKKQPVAFWCNPISGHNTLYWYLQNLGQGPELLIRYENEEAVDDSQLPKDRFSAERLKGVDSTLKIQPAELGDSAVYLCASSSLTGGFDEQYFGPGTRLTVT.

This clonotype came up many times. The chain couples TRBV11-2 to TRBJ2-3; 7 positions match TRBD2. The ends lost 5 bases at V and 3 bases at J; junction bases unmatched: 5. This CDR3 contains 14 residues. CDR1 SGHAT and CDR2 FQNNGV come from the germline V gene. The CDR3 DNA is TGTGCCAGCAGCCCTTCGGGGGGAACAGATACGCAGTATTTT. Its translation is CASSPSGGTDTQYF.

This clonotype was counted many times. This chain links TRBV3-1 with TRBJ2-1; 8 nucleotides align to TRBD2. V shed 0 bases and J 6 bases; nucleotides not matched to a gene: 13. Looked up from germline, CDR1 is LGHDT and CDR2 is YNNKEL (reference sequence). The CDR3 extends over 18 amino acids. DNA for the CDR3: TGTGCCAGCAGCCAAGAAGTCGGGGGAGCGGGAGTTGGCAATGAGCAGTTCTTC. It yields the protein CASSQEVGGAGVGNEQFF.

This clonotype has a count of ten or more. This sequence joins TRBV28 and TRBJ1-1, with D unresolved. Trimming removed 7 bases from V and 1 base from J, with 10 bases in between. The CDR3 consists of 13 residues. Germline assignment: CDR1 MDHEN and CDR2 SYDVKM. In DNA form, the CDR3 reads TGTGCCAGCACCGAAGCTGGGAACACTGAAGCTTTCTTT. It codes for CASTEAGNTEAFF.

Only a few counts were recorded for this clonotype. The rearrangement uses TRBV7-9 and TRBJ2-3, with 7 bases aligning to TRBD1. This CDR3 comprises 17 residues. The germline V gene encodes CDR1 SEHNR and CDR2 FQNEAQ (reference sequence). With 5 bases clipped from V and 0 bases from J, the junction kept 11 bases outside the gene matches. CDR3 DNA sequence: TGTGCCAGCAGCCCCTCGCCCAGGGGGTTCAGCACAGATACGCAGTATTTT. Its protein product is CASSPSPRGFSTDTQYF.

This clonotype has at least ten counts. The chain links TRBV7-8 to TRBJ2-7; the D gene is possibly TRBD1 (6 bases). This CDR3 comprises 14 residues. V was cut by 5 bases and J by 1 base, with 12 bases left in between. Looked up from germline, CDR1 is SGHVS and CDR2 is FQNEAQ. CDR3 loop: CASSLGTNSYEQYF. DNA of the CDR3: TGTGCCAGCAGCCTCGGGACAAATTCCTACGAGCAGTACTTC.

V and J are TRBV27 and TRBJ2-5; maybe TRBD2 (5 bases). V gave up 6 bases and J gave up 3 bases, with 20 bases separating them. CDR3 length equals 16 residues. Germline CDR1 is MNHEY and CDR2 is SMNVEV (reference sequence). The CDR3 bases are TGTGCCAGCAGCCCAGCCGGCCAAGAGGGTGAAGAGACCCAGTACTTC. This translates into CASSPAGQEGEETQYF.

V is TRBV13 and J is TRBJ2-5; the match to TRBD2 covers 9 bases. The CDR3 is 15 amino acids. Germline values: CDR1 PRHDT, CDR2 FYEKMQ (reference sequence). V dropped 1 base and J dropped 4; count of bases not matched to a gene: 4. The CDR3 region is CASSLDGGRGETQYF. The CDR3 DNA reads TGTGCCAGCAGCTTAGATGGCGGGAGGGGAGAGACCCAGTACTTC.

This clonotype was found many times. The chain combines TRBV7-9 with TRBJ2-3; 9 bases fit TRBD1. V lost 5 bases, J lost 2 bases, and 8 bases stayed unmatched. Germline V CDR1 and CDR2: SEHNR, FQNEAQ (reference sequence). The CDR3 extends over 16 amino acids. The CDR3 is CASSTRTGANTDTQYF. The CDR3, as DNA: TGTGCCAGCAGCACCCGGACAGGGGCCAACACAGATACGCAGTATTTT. The complete variable domain, with remaining parts taken from reference TRBV7-9 and TRBJ2-3, reads DTGVSQNPRHKITKRGQNVTFRCDPISEHNRLYWYRQTLGQGPEFLTYFQNEAQLEKSRLLSDRFSAERPKGSFSTLEIQRTEQGDSAMYLCASSTRTGANTDTQYFGPGTRLTVL.

This clonotype was observed at least ten times. The chain joins TRBV7-2 to TRBJ2-1, with 8 positions matching TRBD2. CDR1 and CDR2 from the germline V gene are SGHTA and FQGNSA. This CDR3 contains 16 residues. V trimming: 8 bases; J trimming: 4 bases; junction bases outside the gene matches: 13. The CDR3: CASRPGGSASYNEQFF. The CDR3 nucleotides are TGTGCCAGCCGACCGGGGGGGAGCGCCTCGTACAATGAGCAGTTCTTC.

This clonotype occurred many times. This chain joins TRBV28 and TRBJ2-7; 9 positions match TRBD2. The CDR3 loop spans 17 amino acids. The V gene end was trimmed by 4 bases and the J gene end by 3 bases; junction bases not matched to a gene: 13. The germline gives CDR1 MDHEN, CDR2 SYDVKM. CDR3 amino acids: CASSSSADSGRVYEQYF. CDR3 in DNA: TGTGCCAGCAGTTCGTCAGCCGATAGCGGGAGAGTCTACGAGCAGTACTTC.